This entry lists 8 T cell receptor beta chains sequenced from one sample in a study of T cells in Graves' hyperthyroidism and ophthalmopathy. Amplified TCR beta CDR3 regions derived from RNA transcripts. When the TCR CDR3 underwent first-round RT-PCR, the HTBI primer set was used. TCRdb reprocessed the multiplex PCR reads via MiXCR and lists one record per CDR3 protein. Altogether about 380,000 distinct CDR3 sequences are present, around 15% being singletons, with the ten largest covering around a fifth. Input material: blood. Receptors originate from a woman aged 25 to 39 with Graves' ophthalmopathy.

In its sample, this clonotype was seen many times. CDR3 in amino acids: CSVVMASGSYNEQFF. The CDR3 bases are TGCAGTGTCGTAATGGCTAGCGGCTCCTACAATGAGCAGTTCTTC. The gene calls are TRBV20-1 and TRBJ2-1; 7 bases are a match to TRBD2. V gave up 7 bases and J gave up 0 bases; unmatched junction bases: 9. Germline V CDR1 and CDR2: DFQATT, SNEGSKA (reference sequence). This CDR3 comprises 15 residues.

This clonotype has just a few counts. The genes are TRBV15 and TRBJ2-5; D gene ambiguous. V lost 2 bases and J 5 bases, leaving 15 bases between the germline ends. This CDR3 is built from 15 residues. Germline V CDR1 and CDR2: LNHNV, YYDKDF (reference sequence). CDR3 sequence reads: CATSRWNLNGETQYF. CDR3 DNA: TGTGCCACCAGCAGATGGAACCTAAACGGGGAGACCCAGTACTTC.

This chain links TRBV6-2 or TRBV6-3 with TRBJ2-1, with TRBD2 identical over 13 bases. After removal of 7 bases from V and 5 bases from J, the junction contained 8 bases not matched to a gene. CDR3 length: 16 amino acids. Germline V gene lookup returns CDR1 MNHEY and CDR2 SVGEGT. The CDR3 region has the DNA TGTGCCAGCATCGACACTAGCGGGGGGGGGAACAATGAGCAGTTCTTC. This encodes CASIDTSGGGNNEQFF.

This clonotype came up many times. The chain recombines TRBV6-1 with TRBJ2-1; D possibly corresponds to TRBD1 (6 bases). The V end lost 4 bases, the J end lost 0 bases, and 10 bases lay between the germline ends. The CDR3 spans 15 residues. Germline lookup yields CDR1 MNHNS and CDR2 SASEGT. The CDR3 is CASSADRSSYNEQFF. The DNA of the CDR3 is TGTGCCAGCAGTGCCGACAGGAGCTCCTACAATGAGCAGTTCTTC.

In its sample, this clonotype was seen many times. The V and J genes are TRBV4-2 and TRBJ2-3; TRBD2 might be the D (6 bases). The V end lost 4 bases, the J end lost 0 bases, and 23 bases lay between the germline ends. This CDR3 has 19 residues. Germline V gene sequence: CDR1 LGHNA, CDR2 YNFKEQ. As DNA, the CDR3 is TGTGCCAGCAGCCTTGAAAAGGGAGGAAGAGGCTCTAGCACAGATACGCAGTATTTT. Its protein product is CASSLEKGGRGSSTDTQYF.

This clonotype was found many times. The V gene is TRBV2, the J gene TRBJ2-4; 7 bases align to TRBD1. Germline V lookup: CDR1 SNHLY, CDR2 FYNNEI. Unmatched junction bases numbered 7, after V lost 7 bases and J lost 1 base. CDR3 length: 15 amino acids. The CDR3 reads CASTGQVDAKNIQYF. CDR3 bases: TGTGCCAGCACCGGACAGGTTGATGCCAAAAACATTCAGTACTTC.

This clonotype was detected many times. V usage is TRBV7-9 and J usage is TRBJ2-7; D perhaps matches TRBD1 (5 bases). Germline assignment: CDR1 SEHNR and CDR2 FQNEAQ (reference sequence). The CDR3 totals 11 residues. The V end lost 6 bases, the J end lost 6 bases, and 9 bases lay between the germline ends. This chain's CDR3 is CASRQGSEQYF. CDR3 bases: TGTGCCAGCAGGCAGGGTTCCGAGCAGTACTTC.

Ten or more counts support this clonotype. This chain connects TRBV12-3 or TRBV12-4 to TRBJ2-5, with 7 bases identical to TRBD1. Trimming removed 2 bases from V and 2 bases from J; junction bases left unmatched: 8. The CDR3 is made up of 16 amino acids. The CDR3 region is CASSLWATRGQETQYF. The CDR3, as DNA: TGTGCCAGCAGTTTATGGGCAACCAGGGGGCAAGAGACCCAGTACTTC.